One and the same sample provided the 27 T cell receptor beta chains below, sequenced in a study of blood T cells in healthy people across ages. Combining a sample-barcoded 5' primer with a J-beta primer mix, a second PCR ran for about 7 to 11 cycles. TCRdb re-derived calls from the 5' RACE reads in MiXCR, one entry per CDR3 protein. The sample lists approximately 900,000 distinct CDR3 sequences, around 29% occurring once. This sample also belongs to another study, concerning T cells of mothers and their children.

The sequencing input was blood. These TCRs come from a woman in her thirties or forties in good health.

This clonotype was recorded a few times. The V call is TRBV20-1, the J call TRBJ1-5; D gene uncertain. V was clipped by 0 bases and J by 0 bases, with 9 bases between them. The CDR3 is 15 amino acids. Germline CDR1 is DFQATT and CDR2 is SNEGSKA (reference sequence). As DNA, the CDR3 is TGCAGTGCTAGAGATCGGCATTATAGCAATCAGCCCCAGCATTTT. It translates to CSARDRHYSNQPQHF.

The rearrangement uses TRBV19 and TRBJ2-6; 8 bases are shared with TRBD1. V was pared by 1 base and J by 2 bases, with 4 bases of the junction left unmatched. Per germline, CDR1 LNHDA and CDR2 SQIVND (reference sequence). The CDR3 runs 17 residues. CDR3 region: CASSIGTGMTGANVLTF. For the CDR3, the DNA is TGTGCCAGTAGTATAGGGACAGGGATGACTGGGGCCAACGTCCTGACTTTC.

The rearrangement joins TRBV5-1 to TRBJ2-7; possible D gene TRBD1, 6 bases. This CDR3 is built from 15 residues. Looked up from germline, CDR1 is SGHRS and CDR2 is YFSETQ. Trimming pared 4 bases from V and 5 bases from J, leaving 19 bases between. DNA of the CDR3: TGCGCCAGCAGCCTCTCCGGGACAACGGTTAACGAGCAGTACTTC. Protein product: CASSLSGTTVNEQYF.

Relative to its sample, this clonotype is medium-sized. The rearrangement links TRBV7-2 to TRBJ2-7; 7 bases are a match to TRBD1. CDR3 length: 15 amino acids. V lost 5 bases, J lost 3 bases, and 10 bases stayed unmatched. CDR1 and CDR2 (germline): SGHTA, FQGNSA. The CDR3 is CASSAHGTAVYEQYF. The CDR3 DNA sequence: TGTGCCAGCAGCGCACACGGGACAGCCGTCTACGAGCAGTACTTC.

This clonotype has just a few counts. The genes are TRBV6-6 and TRBJ1-5, with 8 bases that match TRBD1. The CDR3 is 15 residues long. J gave up 8 bases and V 5 bases, and 11 bases lay outside the gene matches. Germline V lookup: CDR1 MNHNY, CDR2 SVGAGI (reference sequence). The CDR3 region has the DNA TGTGCCAGCAGTGCCCGAACAGGGGGGAATAAGCCCCAGCATTTT. It codes for CASSARTGGNKPQHF.

The table lists this clonotype with a few counts. This chain joins TRBV7-8 and TRBJ2-1, with TRBD1 identical over 9 bases. The CDR3 covers 12 residues. In germline, CDR1 is SGHVS, CDR2 FQNEAQ. The trim removed 1 base at V and 13 bases at J, leaving 2 bases unmatched. This CDR3 reads CASSLGDRVQFF. CDR3 nucleotides: TGTGCCAGCAGCTTAGGGGACAGGGTACAGTTCTTC.

In this sample, this clonotype turned up a few times. The chain joins TRBV7-2 to TRBJ2-2, with D possibly TRBD2 on 5 matching bases. V was shortened by 1 base and J by 1 base, with 13 bases between the two germline ends. The CDR3 covers 17 residues. CDR1 and CDR2 from the germline V gene are SGHTA and FQGNSA. CDR3 bases: TGTGCCAGCAGCTTAGGTCCCGGGAAGGTGAACACCGGGGAGCTGTTTTTT. Translating it yields CASSLGPGKVNTGELFF.

This clonotype was seen only a few times. The chain has TRBV2 and TRBJ1-4, with D possibly matching TRBD1 (5 bases). The CDR3 is 15 residues long. The germline V and J ends were trimmed by 7 bases and 8 bases, with 20 bases remaining between them. CDR1 and CDR2 from the germline V gene are SNHLY and FYNNEI. CDR3 amino acids: CASTANRLSEEKLFF. The CDR3 nucleotides read TGTGCCAGCACCGCTAACAGGCTTTCGGAAGAAAAACTGTTTTTT. The full variable domain, with the rest looked up from reference TRBV2 and TRBJ1-4, is EPEVTQTPSHQVTQMGQEVILRCVPISNHLYFYWYRQILGQKVEFLVSFYNNEISEKSEIFDDQFSVERPDGSNFTLKIRSTKLEDSAMYFCASTANRLSEEKLFFGSGTQLSVL.

The chain joins TRBV4-1 to TRBJ2-5; 13 bases are a match to TRBD2. Trimming at V came to 0 bases and at J to 7 bases, leaving 8 bases not matched to a gene. The CDR3 has 17 residues. CDR1 and CDR2 from the germline V gene are MGHRA and YSYEKL. The CDR3 nucleotides read TGCGCCAGCAGCCAAGATCGCACTAGCGGGGGGGGAGGGACCCAGTACTTC. Amino acids: CASSQDRTSGGGGTQYF.

The table lists this clonotype with many counts. The chain carries TRBV29-1 and TRBJ2-5; a possible D gene is TRBD1 (6 bases). The ends were cut back, 1 base at V and 8 bases at J, with 11 bases in the middle. The CDR3 consists of 12 residues. Germline lookup yields CDR1 SQVTM and CDR2 ANQGSEA. The CDR3 reads CSVEAQGGTQYF. Here the CDR3 DNA reads TGCAGCGTTGAAGCCCAAGGGGGAACCCAGTACTTC.

This clonotype was seen a few times. J is TRBJ2-3 and V is TRBV30, with D perhaps given as TRBD1 or TRBD2 (5 bases each). The V end was cut by 1 base, the J end by 0 bases, with 8 bases between. The CDR3 extends over 14 amino acids. The germline V gene has CDR1 GTSNPN and CDR2 SVGIG (reference sequence). Here the CDR3 reads CAWSGGTSTDTQYF. The CDR3 nucleotides are TGTGCCTGGAGTGGGGGGACGAGCACAGATACGCAGTATTTT.

This clonotype was detected many times. This chain connects TRBV4-1 to TRBJ2-3; TRBD2 aligns across 16 bases. Germline loops: CDR1 MGHRA, CDR2 YSYEKL. V dropped 3 bases and J dropped 3; count of bases not matched to a gene: 9. The CDR3 sequence is 19 residues long. The CDR3 coding sequence is TGCGCCAGCAGCCATCAGGGACTAGCGGGGGGGCGTATTACAGATACGCAGTATTTT. Protein product: CASSHQGLAGGRITDTQYF.

In its sample, this clonotype was seen a few times. The chain couples TRBV14 to TRBJ2-1; TRBD2 is a possible D gene (5 bases). The V end was cut by 1 base, the J end by 12 bases, with 13 bases between. This CDR3 has 13 residues. The V gene's germline CDR1 is SGHDN and CDR2 FVKESK. The CDR3 coding sequence is TGTGCCAGCAGCCAAGTTATAGCGCAGTGGCAGTTCTTC. This sequence encodes CASSQVIAQWQFF.

This clonotype was seen a handful of times. CDR3 residues: CAWSRQGNGQPQHF. The CDR3 DNA is TGTGCCTGGAGTAGACAGGGTAACGGTCAGCCCCAGCATTTT. This chain connects TRBV30 to TRBJ1-5; 7 bases are shared with TRBD1. The germline V gene encodes CDR1 GTSNPN and CDR2 SVGIG (reference sequence). V was pared by 2 bases and J by 6 bases, with 7 bases of the junction left unmatched. This CDR3 has 14 amino acids.

The rearrangement links TRBV7-6 to TRBJ1-4, with TRBD1 identical over 8 bases. The CDR3 covers 15 residues. V gave up 4 bases and J gave up 3 bases; unmatched junction bases: 4. CDR1 and CDR2 (germline): SGHVS, FNYEAQ. CDR3 region: CASSYETGANEKLFF. Here the CDR3 DNA reads TGTGCCAGCAGCTACGAGACAGGGGCTAATGAAAAACTGTTTTTT.

This clonotype was observed many times. This chain joins TRBV10-3 and TRBJ2-7; TRBD2 might be the D (6 bases). The CDR3 is 14 residues long. The germline gives CDR1 ENHRY, CDR2 SYGVKD. Trimming pared 5 bases from V and 1 base from J, leaving 12 bases between. CDR3 protein: CAISTRLESYEQYF. The CDR3 region has the DNA TGTGCCATCAGTACCAGACTAGAATCCTACGAGCAGTACTTC.

V and J are TRBV5-5 and TRBJ2-5; D unclear. The CDR3 is 15 amino acids. Germline loops: CDR1 SGHKS, CDR2 YYEKEE (reference sequence). V dropped 0 bases and J dropped 0 bases, with 9 bases sitting between them. CDR3 nucleotides: TGTGCCAGCAGCTTGGCCCCGGGCCACCAAGAGACCCAGTACTTC. Protein product: CASSLAPGHQETQYF.

The chain links TRBV7-2 to TRBJ2-2; 9 bases are a match to TRBD1. The CDR3 has 16 amino acids. The germline gives CDR1 SGHTA, CDR2 FQGNSA. V shed 5 bases, J shed 5 bases, and the junction held 9 bases outside the gene matches. CDR3 in amino acids: CASSKQQGARTGELFF. The CDR3 nucleotides read TGTGCCAGCAGCAAACAACAGGGGGCGCGGACCGGGGAGCTGTTTTTT.

This chain connects TRBV12-3 or TRBV12-4 to TRBJ2-1, with D maybe TRBD2 (5 bases). The CDR3 runs 14 residues. Trimming removed 3 bases at V and 7 bases at J, with 13 bases between. The CDR3 nucleotides are TGTGCCAGCAGTTTTGTGGCTAGCCAAAATGAGCAGTTCTTC. Residues: CASSFVASQNEQFF.

There are a few counts of this clonotype. Possible read error: a much larger clone is one base away. This rearrangement joins TRBV20-1 to TRBJ2-7, with TRBD2 identical over 8 bases. The CDR3 covers 13 residues. In germline, CDR1 is DFQATT, CDR2 SNEGSKA (reference sequence). V gave up 4 bases and J gave up 5 bases; unmatched junction bases: 7. DNA of the CDR3: TGCAGTGCTAAGGGACTAGGTTGGAACGAGCAGTACTTC. Translation: CSAKGLGWNEQYF.

This clonotype was detected only a few times. The V gene is TRBV5-1, the J gene TRBJ1-4; the D gene is possibly TRBD1 (6 bases). Trimming pared 4 bases from V and 10 bases from J, leaving 23 bases between. Germline V gives CDR1 SGHRS, CDR2 YFSETQ. This CDR3 region has 16 residues. DNA of the CDR3: TGCGCCAGCAGCCCAGGTCACCGGGACAAAGGGGCAAAACTGTTTTTT. It encodes CASSPGHRDKGAKLFF.

The V gene is TRBV2, the J gene TRBJ1-1; 8 bases fit TRBD1. The V segment lost 0 bases and the J segment 1 base; nucleotides outside the gene matches: 4. CDR3 length: 16 residues. The germline V gene encodes CDR1 SNHLY and CDR2 FYNNEI. The CDR3: CASSEAGTGENTEAFF. CDR3 DNA: TGTGCCAGCAGTGAAGCGGGGACAGGCGAGAACACTGAAGCTTTCTTT. Filled out from reference TRBV2 and TRBJ1-1, the complete variable domain reads EPEVTQTPSHQVTQMGQEVILRCVPISNHLYFYWYRQILGQKVEFLVSFYNNEISEKSEIFDDQFSVERPDGSNFTLKIRSTKLEDSAMYFCASSEAGTGENTEAFFGQGTRLTVV.

This clonotype came up a few times. This chain joins TRBV7-2 and TRBJ2-7; TRBD1 is a possible D gene (6 bases). The V end was cut by 5 bases, the J end by 6 bases, with 11 bases between. This CDR3 has 12 amino acids. The germline gives CDR1 SGHTA, CDR2 FQGNSA. CDR3 DNA sequence: TGTGCCAGCAGCCCCACAGGGTTCGAGCAGTACTTC. This encodes CASSPTGFEQYF.

The chain is built from TRBV3-1 and TRBJ1-2, with TRBD1 matching over 8 bases. The CDR3 totals 13 residues. Losses at the gene ends were 4 bases for V and 8 bases for J; bases not matched to a gene: 6. Looked up from germline, CDR1 is LGHDT and CDR2 is YNNKEL (reference sequence). The CDR3, as DNA: TGTGCCAGCAGCCCGGGACAGGAGACGGGCTACACCTTC. Translation gives CASSPGQETGYTF. The variable domain in full, with the rest retrieved from reference TRBV3-1 and TRBJ1-2, is DTAVSQTPKYLVTQMGNDKSIKCEQNLGHDTMYWYKQDSKKFLKIMFSYNNKELIINETVPNRFSPKSPDKAHLNLHINSLELGDSAVYFCASSPGQETGYTFGSGTRLTVV.

The rearrangement links TRBV14 to TRBJ2-2; no firm D call. This CDR3 contains 16 residues. V dropped 3 bases and J dropped 4 bases, with 15 bases sitting between them. Germline CDR1 is SGHDN and CDR2 is FVKESK. The CDR3 region has the DNA TGTGCCAGCAGCCACGACGTGGGTTTCATCACCGGGGAGCTGTTTTTT. It translates to CASSHDVGFITGELFF.

In regard to this clonotype: This may arise from a read error, as a much more abundant clone is one base away. The rearrangement joins TRBV7-6 to TRBJ2-7, with D perhaps TRBD2 (6 bases). The CDR3 contains 16 residues. From germline, CDR1 is SGHVS and CDR2 FNYEAQ. This CDR3 reads CASSPTAGPLSYKQYF. DNA for the CDR3: TGTGCCAGCAGCCCCACGGCGGGGCCCCTCTCCTACAAGCAGTACTTC.

This clonotype has a count of ten or more. The rearrangement joins TRBV20-1 to TRBJ2-7, with 9 positions matching TRBD1. Germline trimming cut 8 bases from V and 4 bases from J; bases unmatched to any gene: 3. This CDR3 has 11 amino acids. Germline-derived CDR1 and CDR2 are DFQATT and SNEGSKA (reference sequence). CDR3 in amino acids: CSPGQGYEQYF. Here the CDR3 DNA reads TGCAGTCCAGGACAGGGGTACGAGCAGTACTTC.